These T cell receptor beta chains were read from a single sample in a study of blood T cell repertoires in COVID-19. Assay used: immunoSEQ multiplex PCR; TCRdb lists only in-frame clones, some missing. The sample includes about 62,000 clones, approximately 70% of them seen just once. What was sequenced was PBMCs or T cells enriched from blood (not recorded which). These receptors were taken from a woman in her fifties or sixties who had been exposed to COVID-19. Each CDR3 is given with its conserved first and last residue. The order of the fields is J gene, V gene, CDR3 protein.

TRBJ2-2	TRBV4-2	CASSQDGTSGGAGLHTGELFF
TRBJ1-2	TRBV30	CAWNSNYGYTF
TRBJ1-5	TRBV5-6	CASSLVLRFLSNQPQHF
TRBJ2-5	TRBV5-4	CASSIDLGGETQYF
TRBJ2-1	TRBV6-2/TRBV6-3	CASSYSRNEQFF
TRBJ1-5	TRBV30	CAWSQGDQPQHF
TRBJ2-3	TRBV4-1	CASSQGYGGRTDTQYF
TRBJ1-2	TRBV7-9	CATGVVSTGAGYTF
TRBJ2-2	TRBV27	CASSLTSGTGELFF
TRBJ1-4	TRBV19	CASSSPGLNEKLFF
TRBJ1-4	TRBV5-1	CASSSAGRNEKLFF
TRBJ1-1	TRBV19	CASSPRMNTEAFF
TRBJ1-3	TRBV30	CAWGGEAGWSGNTIYF
TRBJ2-1	TRBV27	CASSFHPRLAGYNEQFF
TRBJ2-1	TRBV9	CASSPGTRDEQFF
TRBJ1-1	TRBV28	CASKTPGKNAEAFF
TRBJ1-1	TRBV28	CASSFQWQPEAFF
TRBJ2-5	TRBV5-1	CASSLGARETQYF
TRBJ1-3	TRBV18	CASSSTGGSGNTIYF
TRBJ2-1	TRBV19	CASSIGGAAYNEQFF
TRBJ1-6	TRBV5-1	CASSVGRQGNSPLHF
TRBJ2-2	TRBV6-5	CASSNSGRRTGELFF
TRBJ1-2	TRBV3-1/TRBV3-2	CASSHRQGLNGYTF
TRBJ1-1	TRBV29-1	CSVEDPGSRAFF
TRBJ1-4	TRBV29-1	CSVLDRLATNEKLFF
TRBJ1-2	TRBV29-1	CSVALYGGLNYGYTF